These 12 T cell receptor beta chains were all obtained from the same sample, sequenced in a study of response to subunit inactivated influenza vaccine. A single record per CDR3 protein comes from TCRdb applying MiXCR to the RT-PCR reads. The table includes more than 550,000 distinct CDR3 sequences, 12% detected once. This sample comprised PBMCs from blood, obtained on the day of vaccination. Receptors originate from a man aged 50-59 years who received an inactivated influenza vaccine.

This clonotype has only a few counts. The CDR3 DNA reads TGTGCCAGCCGAACGGATCGTAATGAGCAGTTCTTC. Amino acids: CASRTDRNEQFF. The chain is built from TRBV6-6 and TRBJ2-1, with D uncertain. CDR1 is MNHNY and CDR2 is SVGAGI in the germline V gene (reference sequence). Trimming took off 8 bases at V and 7 bases at J, with 12 bases between the two ends. The CDR3 contains 12 residues.

The sample holds a few counts of this clonotype. V and J are TRBV10-2 and TRBJ2-1; no firm D call. CDR3 size: 12 residues. The V end lost 7 bases, the J end lost 5 bases, and 9 bases lay between the germline ends. In germline, CDR1 is WSHSY, CDR2 SAAADI. The chain's CDR3 is CASTHNDNEQFF. The CDR3 DNA reads as TGCGCCAGCACCCACAATGACAATGAGCAGTTCTTC.

CDR3 residues: CASSPDTVVMLVQHF. CDR3 bases: TGTGCCAGCTCACCAGACACGGTAGTCATGTTGGTTCAGCATTTT. The V and J genes are TRBV18 and TRBJ1-5, with unresolved D. The CDR3 covers 15 residues. Trimming left V 2 bases short and J 13 bases short, with 21 bases between. CDR1 and CDR2 from the germline V gene are KGHSH and LQKENI.

In its sample, this clonotype was seen once. The V call is TRBV4-2, the J call TRBJ2-1, with D maybe TRBD1 (5 bases). The V end was cut by 4 bases, the J end by 0 bases, with 13 bases between. The CDR3 has 16 amino acids. Germline V gene sequence: CDR1 LGHNA, CDR2 YNFKEQ. The CDR3 coding sequence is TGTGCCAGCAGCCGGACGACAGAACGCTCCTACAATGAGCAGTTCTTC. This translates into CASSRTTERSYNEQFF.

J is TRBJ1-5 and V is TRBV7-9, with D hard to call. Germline V gives CDR1 SEHNR, CDR2 FQNEAQ (reference sequence). This CDR3 contains 15 residues. Trimming cost V 2 bases and J 0 bases, with 8 bases left between them. CDR3 protein: CASSLYWVSNQPQHF. The CDR3 DNA sequence: TGTGCCAGCAGCTTATACTGGGTTAGCAATCAGCCCCAGCATTTT.

The V call is TRBV7-3, the J call TRBJ2-2; tentative D call: TRBD2 (6 bases). Germline CDR1 and CDR2: SGHTA and FQGTGA. CDR3 length: 14 residues. Trimming removed 9 bases from V and 1 base from J, with 12 bases in between. The CDR3 is CASQRSGNTGELFF. CDR3 sequence (DNA): TGTGCCAGTCAGCGTAGCGGGAACACCGGGGAGCTGTTTTTT.

The chain links TRBV5-1 to TRBJ2-3; 8 bases fit TRBD2. Unmatched junction bases numbered 4, after V lost 0 bases and J lost 4 bases. Germline V CDR1 and CDR2: SGHRS, YFSETQ. The CDR3 spans 15 residues. For the CDR3, the DNA is TGCGCCAGCAGCTTGGTAGCGGGACGCGCAGATACGCAGTATTTT. Translated: CASSLVAGRADTQYF.

The rearrangement uses TRBV4-3 and TRBJ2-7; 8 nucleotides agree with TRBD2. V shed 5 bases and J 2 bases; nucleotides not matched to a gene: 11. This CDR3 has 16 residues. In germline, CDR1 is LGHNA, CDR2 YSLEER. The CDR3 here is CASSAKTSEFTYEQYF. For the CDR3, the DNA is TGCGCCAGCAGCGCCAAGACTAGCGAGTTCACCTACGAGCAGTACTTC.

This clonotype was detected ten times or more. V and J are TRBV12-3 or TRBV12-4 and TRBJ1-1; a weak D match, TRBD1 (6 bases). This CDR3 is 14 amino acids long. V was trimmed by 6 bases and J by 1 base, leaving 12 bases between them. The CDR3, as DNA: TGTGCCAGCAGCCAACAGGGAGGGAACACTGAAGCTTTCTTT. This sequence encodes CASSQQGGNTEAFF.

The rearrangement links TRBV12-3 or TRBV12-4 to TRBJ2-7; D may be TRBD1 (6 bases). Trimming pared 2 bases from V and 2 bases from J, leaving 16 bases between. This CDR3 spans 16 amino acids. The CDR3 loop is CASSLMTGSGTYEQYF. The CDR3 nucleotides read TGTGCCAGCAGTTTAATGACAGGTTCAGGCACCTACGAGCAGTACTTC.

The chain has TRBV5-1 and TRBJ2-7, with 9 bases lining up with TRBD2. Germline-derived CDR1 and CDR2 are SGHRS and YFSETQ. J was trimmed by 1 base and V by 4 bases; bases with no gene match: 6. The CDR3 contains 15 residues. The chain's CDR3 is CASSPRLAASYEQYF. CDR3 in DNA: TGCGCCAGCAGCCCCAGACTAGCGGCTTCCTACGAGCAGTACTTC.

This clonotype has just a few counts. The chain has TRBV27 and TRBJ2-3; TRBD2 matches 9 bases. The CDR3 runs 14 residues. With 7 bases clipped from V and 8 bases from J, the junction kept 10 bases outside the gene matches. Germline lookup yields CDR1 MNHEY and CDR2 SMNVEV (reference sequence). The CDR3 reads CASMSGGTPSTQYF. The CDR3 DNA reads TGTGCCAGCATGAGCGGGGGGACCCCCAGTACGCAGTATTTT.